This entry lists 17 T cell receptor beta chains sequenced from one sample in a study of blood T cell repertoires in COVID-19. Here immunoSEQ multiplex PCR was the method, and the copy in TCRdb shows in-frame clones only, minus some. The sample lists fewer than 350,000 clones, over 75% seen once, with nearly 7% in the top ten. The sample consisted of peripheral blood. Receptors originate from a woman in her twenties or thirties with COVID-19, enrolled during active disease.

The chain links TRBV9 to TRBJ1-1; TRBD1 might be the D (5 bases). The CDR3 runs 15 residues. V lost 0 bases and J 4 bases, leaving 13 bases between the germline ends. The germline V gene encodes CDR1 SGDLS and CDR2 YYNGEE. The CDR3 sequence is CASSVEAGRVTEAFF. The CDR3 bases are TGTGCCAGCAGCGTAGAGGCAGGGAGGGTCACTGAAGCTTTCTTT.

V gene TRBV3-1 (or the pseudogene TRBV3-2) combines with J gene TRBJ2-7; D is undetermined. Per the germline V gene, CDR1 is LGHDT and CDR2 is YNNKEL (reference sequence). V lost 1 base to trimming and J lost 2 bases, with 6 bases between them. The CDR3 covers 13 residues. The CDR3 DNA reads as TGTGCCAGCAGCCAAGCGGGTGCCTACGAGCAGTACTTC. As protein: CASSQAGAYEQYF.

The rearrangement uses TRBV30 and TRBJ2-7; D not resolved. The V and J ends lost 0 bases and 0 bases respectively, with 6 bases between them. Germline values: CDR1 GTSNPN, CDR2 SVGIG (reference sequence). There are 13 residues in the CDR3. The CDR3 sequence: CAWSVLISYEQYF. The CDR3 bases are TGTGCCTGGAGTGTACTCATCTCCTACGAGCAGTACTTC. Full variable domain (rest looked up from reference TRBV30 and TRBJ2-7): SQTIHQWPATLVQPVGSPLSLECTVEGTSNPNLYWYRQAAGRGLQLLFYSVGIGQISSEVPQNLSASRPQDRQFILSSKKLLLSDSGFYLCAWSVLISYEQYFGPGTRLTVT.

A single count supports this clone. The chain couples TRBV9 to TRBJ2-7, with 7 bases lining up with TRBD1. CDR3 size: 14 residues. Germline CDR1 is SGDLS and CDR2 is YYNGEE. Trimming cost V 3 bases and J 3 bases; bases outside gene matches: 6. CDR3 amino acids: CASSAPRDSYEQYF. CDR3 DNA: TGTGCCAGCAGCGCCCCCCGGGACAGCTACGAGCAGTACTTC.

This clone was seen a few times. V usage is TRBV4-3 and J usage is TRBJ2-3, with D hard to call. The V end was cut by 0 bases, the J end by 11 bases, with 15 bases between. There are 14 residues in the CDR3. Germline V gene lookup returns CDR1 LGHNA and CDR2 YSLEER. The CDR3 DNA follows: TGCGCCAGCAGCCAAGATCTTGCCAGCGCGAGGCAGTATTTT. Translated, it gives CASSQDLASARQYF.

The chain has TRBV7-9 and TRBJ1-6, with unresolved D. CDR1 and CDR2 from the germline V gene are SEHNR and FQNEAQ (reference sequence). This CDR3 contains 14 residues. V lost 1 base and J 6 bases, leaving 7 bases between the germline ends. CDR3 sequence: CASSLGQVNSPLHF. The CDR3 nucleotides are TGTGCCAGCAGCTTAGGGCAGGTTAATTCACCCCTCCACTTT.

V usage is TRBV4-2 and J usage is TRBJ2-3; TRBD1 might be the D (5 bases). Trimming left V 0 bases short and J 3 bases short, with 10 bases between. Germline CDR1 is LGHNA and CDR2 is YNFKEQ. The CDR3 sequence is 15 residues long. CDR3: CASSQDGKGTDTQYF. CDR3 coding DNA: TGTGCCAGCAGCCAAGACGGAAAGGGGACAGATACGCAGTATTTT.

The chain's CDR3 is CASSRVGSGSYNEQFF. The CDR3 DNA reads TGTGCCAGCAGCCGCGTTGGTAGCGGCTCCTACAATGAGCAGTTCTTC. V gene TRBV11-2 combines with J gene TRBJ2-1, with D maybe TRBD2 (6 bases). CDR1 and CDR2 from the germline V gene are SGHAT and FQNNGV. The CDR3 sequence is 16 residues long. Trimming cost V 5 bases and J 0 bases, with 14 bases left between them.

The rearrangement uses TRBV24-1 and TRBJ1-5, with D tentatively TRBD1 (6 bases). The CDR3 loop spans 14 amino acids. Germline loops: CDR1 KGHDR, CDR2 SFDVKD. The V end lost 8 bases, the J end lost 7 bases, and 17 bases lay between the germline ends. The chain's CDR3 is CATIRDIVCQPQHF. The CDR3 DNA is TGTGCCACCATTAGGGACATAGTTTGCCAGCCCCAGCATTTT.

The chain recombines TRBV10-3 with TRBJ1-1; D is unclear. V dropped 3 bases and J dropped 5 bases, with 13 bases sitting between them. The CDR3 is 14 amino acids. The germline V gene has CDR1 ENHRY and CDR2 SYGVKD. The CDR3 spells CAISEDLQWTEAFF. The DNA for the CDR3 is TGTGCCATCAGTGAAGACCTACAGTGGACTGAAGCTTTCTTT.

This chain uses TRBV7-9 with TRBJ2-2; tentative D call: TRBD2 (6 bases). Germline CDR1 and CDR2: SEHNR and FQNEAQ (reference sequence). The V end was cut by 1 base, the J end by 8 bases, with 11 bases between. This CDR3 has 14 amino acids. The CDR3 DNA reads as TGTGCCAGCAGCTTAGAGGAGGGTGCGGGGGAGCTGTTTTTT. Protein product: CASSLEEGAGELFF.

The V gene is TRBV5-5, the J gene TRBJ2-3, with D unclear. The germline V and J ends were trimmed by 2 bases and 4 bases, with 5 bases remaining between them. This CDR3 has 12 residues. Germline CDR1 and CDR2: SGHKS and YYEKEE (reference sequence). This CDR3 reads CASSFTADTQYF. The CDR3 DNA sequence: TGTGCCAGCAGCTTCACGGCAGATACGCAGTATTTT.

The rearrangement uses TRBV19 and TRBJ1-1; D gene uncertain. CDR1 LNHDA and CDR2 SQIVND come from the germline V gene (reference sequence). CDR3 length: 15 residues. V was trimmed by 7 bases and J by 1 base, leaving 16 bases between them. The CDR3 loop reads CASKKLSVRNTEAFF. In nucleotides, the CDR3 is TGTGCCAGTAAAAAACTCAGCGTTAGGAACACTGAAGCTTTCTTT.

The chain combines TRBV19 with TRBJ2-5, with 12 bases lining up with TRBD2. Looked up from germline, CDR1 is LNHDA and CDR2 is SQIVND (reference sequence). The CDR3 length is 15 residues. Germline trimming cut 4 bases from V and 2 bases from J; bases unmatched to any gene: 2. CDR3 DNA sequence: TGTGCCAGTAGTAAGGGGACTAGCGGGCAAGAGACCCAGTACTTC. Protein sequence: CASSKGTSGQETQYF.

This sequence joins TRBV4-1 and TRBJ1-4; D is undetermined. The CDR3 contains 15 residues. V was shortened by 1 base and J by 3 bases, with 9 bases between the two germline ends. From germline, CDR1 is MGHRA and CDR2 YSYEKL. The CDR3 protein is CASSQGPAANEKLFF. CDR3 DNA sequence: TGCGCCAGCAGCCAAGGACCCGCGGCTAATGAAAAACTGTTTTTT.

The V and J genes are TRBV20-1 and TRBJ1-1; D uncertain. Germline CDR1 and CDR2: DFQATT and SNEGSKA (reference sequence). With 6 bases removed from V and 8 bases from J, the gap between germline ends came to 13 bases. CDR3 length: 11 residues. The CDR3 loop reads CSARRPAEAFF. DNA for the CDR3: TGCAGTGCAAGGAGACCAGCCGAAGCTTTCTTT.

The chain uses TRBV6-2 or TRBV6-3 and TRBJ2-5; the D gene is possibly TRBD2 (6 bases). Germline V gives CDR1 MNHEY, CDR2 SVGEGT. The CDR3 totals 16 residues. V was trimmed by 2 bases and J by 5 bases, leaving 18 bases between them. The DNA for the CDR3 is TGTGCCAGCAGTTACGCCGGGCTAGCGAGAGGGGAGACCCAGTACTTC. Translation gives CASSYAGLARGETQYF.